The present TCR beta chain was sequenced within a study of T cell responses to AZD1222 COVID-19 vaccine. The data were produced by immunoSEQ multiplex PCR, yet TCRdb's version contains in-frame clones alone and is incomplete. This sample has under 95,000 clones, with around 90% found just once. The CDR3 spans 20 residues. V dropped 2 bases and J dropped 2; count of bases not matched to a gene: 18. CDR1 is GTSNPN and CDR2 is SVGIG in the germline V gene (reference sequence). The sample was peripheral blood, taken on day 0 of AZD1222 vaccination. The rearrangement uses TRBV30 and TRBJ2-7; TRBD2 agrees at 13 bases. The TCR was taken from an adult in good health. The CDR3 sequence: CAWSLPIGTSGAKLTYEQYF. The DNA for the CDR3 is TGTGCCTGGAGTCTACCTATCGGGACTAGCGGGGCAAAGTTAACCTACGAGCAGTACTTC.